This TCR beta chain originates from a study of T cells expressing NK-cell markers. From germline, CDR1 is SGHTA and CDR2 FQGNSA. CDR3 length: 15 residues. Each CDR3 protein gets one entry in TCRdb, which reprocessed the 5' RACE reads and gives no DNA. This sample's table has 500,000 to 700,000 distinct CDR3 sequences. The V gene is TRBV7-2, the J gene TRBJ1-5; lacking DNA, the TRBD1 call made by TCRdb goes unchecked. This clonotype originated in a man between 18 and 29 years old in good health. Sequenced material: blood T cells: a sorted CD56 or NKG2C T cell subset, CD4+ or CD8+ T cells, or bulk PBMC T cells (not recorded which). CDR3 protein: CASSPGQGEYQPQHF. The full variable domain, rest sourced from reference TRBV7-2 and TRBJ1-5, is GAGVSQSPSNKVTEKGKDVELRCDPISGHTALYWYRQSLGQGLEFLIYFQGNSAPDKSGLPSDRFSAERTGGSVSTLTIQRTQQEDSAVYLCASSPGQGEYQPQHFGDGTRLSIL.